This T cell receptor beta chain was sequenced in a study of CD8+ T cells in alopecia areata. Background on the study: Treated patients were given oral tofacitinib, which was dosed at 5 to 10 mg twice daily.

Findings of the study overall: The treated group had a single nonresponder, limiting CD8+ expansion-response conclusions. Relative to mice, TCR sharing across patients was less clear, a difference possibly HLA-related.

Germline-derived CDR1 and CDR2 are SQVTM and ANQGSEA. V dropped 7 bases and J dropped 5 bases, with 17 bases sitting between them. The CDR3 contains 13 residues. Treatment given: oral pan-JAK inhibitor, 5-10 mg twice daily. Lesional scalp punch biopsies and peripheral blood were collected from alopecia areata patients. Extracted from the samples, RNA was reverse transcribed into cDNA to serve as the sequencing template. TCRdb's copy holds only in-frame clones and misses some; the assay was immunoSEQ multiplex PCR. The table shows under 150,000 clones, with 53% occurring only once. This clone was counted only a few times. Its cognate antigen is unknown.

Sample: CD4+ T cells sorted from blood, taken at week 4, from a patient treated with tofacitinib. This rearrangement joins TRBV29-1 to TRBJ1-1, with D possibly TRBD1 on 6 matching bases. This receptor was obtained from a human donor with alopecia areata. The CDR3 loop is CSGAGQGWTEAFF. The CDR3 DNA reads TGCAGCGGCGCCGGGCAGGGGTGGACTGAAGCTTTCTTT.